A single sample gave rise to the 7 T cell receptor beta chains below, sequenced in a study of blood T cell repertoires in COVID-19. TCRdb's copy holds only in-frame clones and misses some; the assay was immunoSEQ multiplex PCR. The sample shows about 240,000 clones, 82% of them seen only once. Sequenced: peripheral blood. These receptors were obtained from a woman aged 55-69 years with active or convalescent COVID-19.

The chain joins TRBV5-4 to TRBJ2-3; TRBD1 is a possible D gene (6 bases). The CDR3 runs 15 residues. V gave up 2 bases and J gave up 2 bases, with 12 bases separating them. Germline values: CDR1 SGHNT, CDR2 YYREEE (reference sequence). CDR3 region: CASSLKGQDTDTQYF. Written as DNA, the CDR3 is TGTGCCAGCAGCTTAAAGGGACAAGACACAGATACGCAGTATTTT.

The chain carries TRBV9 and TRBJ2-2; D unclear. The CDR3 loop spans 14 amino acids. V was shortened by 4 bases and J by 4 bases, with 11 bases between the two germline ends. From germline, CDR1 is SGDLS and CDR2 YYNGEE. DNA of the CDR3: TGTGCCAGCAGCCCCCAATGGGCCACCGGGGAGCTGTTTTTT. This encodes CASSPQWATGELFF. Together with reference TRBV9 and TRBJ2-2, the CDR3 gives the full variable domain: DSGVTQTPKHLITATGQRVTLRCSPRSGDLSVYWYQQSLDQGLQFLIQYYNGEERAKGNILERFSAQQFPDLHSELNLSSLELGDSALYFCASSPQWATGELFFGEGSRLTVL.

CDR3 coding DNA: TGTGCCAGCAGCATGACAGGTCCCTATGGCTACACCTTC. It codes for CASSMTGPYGYTF. The chain couples TRBV12-3 or TRBV12-4 to TRBJ1-2; tentative D call: TRBD1 (6 bases). V lost 6 bases to trimming and J lost 4 bases, with 12 bases between them. This CDR3 contains 13 residues.

The chain combines TRBV14 with TRBJ2-3; maybe TRBD2 (7 bases). CDR3 length equals 16 residues. Germline V gene lookup returns CDR1 SGHDN and CDR2 FVKESK. Trimming pared 0 bases from V and 5 bases from J, leaving 15 bases between. CDR3 bases: TGTGCCAGCAGCCAAGAGGCGGGGGCTTGGAGAGATACGCAGTATTTT. As protein: CASSQEAGAWRDTQYF.

The CDR3 region has the DNA TGTGCCAGTAGCAACAACAGGGTGGGGCAGCCCCAGCATTTT. Its protein is CASSNNRVGQPQHF. The chain links TRBV19 to TRBJ1-5; tentatively, D is TRBD1 (6 bases). This CDR3 region has 14 residues. V lost 6 bases to trimming and J lost 7 bases, with 16 bases between them. Per germline, CDR1 LNHDA and CDR2 SQIVND (reference sequence).

This clone has just a few counts. The chain combines TRBV21-1 with TRBJ1-1. TRBV21-1 has pseudogene status. The CDR3 is 15 residues long. CDR3 bases: TGTGCCAGCACTGGGGTGAGCGGGATGTACACTGAAGCTTTCTTT. Translating gives CASTGVSGMYTEAFF.

The V and J genes are TRBV18 and TRBJ2-1; unclear D gene. The CDR3 runs 13 residues. The V gene's germline CDR1 is KGHSH and CDR2 LQKENI. V gave up 2 bases and J gave up 9 bases, with 11 bases separating them. In nucleotides, the CDR3 is TGTGCCAGCTCACCAATCGAGCGAGGTGAGCAGTTCTTC. This encodes CASSPIERGEQFF.